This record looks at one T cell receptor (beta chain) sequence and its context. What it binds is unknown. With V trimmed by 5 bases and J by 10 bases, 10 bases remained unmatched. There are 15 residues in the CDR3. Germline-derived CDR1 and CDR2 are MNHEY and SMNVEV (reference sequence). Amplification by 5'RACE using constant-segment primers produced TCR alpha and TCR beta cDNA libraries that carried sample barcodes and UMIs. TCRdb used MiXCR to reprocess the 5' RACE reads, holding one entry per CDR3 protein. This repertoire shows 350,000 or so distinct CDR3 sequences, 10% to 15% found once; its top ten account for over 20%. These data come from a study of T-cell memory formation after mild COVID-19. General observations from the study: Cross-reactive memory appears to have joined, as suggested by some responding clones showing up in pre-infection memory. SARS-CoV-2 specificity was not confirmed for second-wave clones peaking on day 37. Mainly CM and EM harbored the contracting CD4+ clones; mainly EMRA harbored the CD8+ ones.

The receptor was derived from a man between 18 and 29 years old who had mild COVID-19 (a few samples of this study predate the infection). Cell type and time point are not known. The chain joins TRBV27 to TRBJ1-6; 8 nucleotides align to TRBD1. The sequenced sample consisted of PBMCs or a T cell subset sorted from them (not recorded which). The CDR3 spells CASSIRGQVGSPLHF. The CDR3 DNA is TGTGCCAGCAGTATTAGGGGACAGGTTGGGTCACCCCTCCACTTT.